Listed below are T cell receptor beta chains from one sample, sequenced in a study of T cell repertoires in cytomegalovirus infection. TCRdb re-derived calls from the reads in MiXCR, one entry per CDR3 protein. The table has roughly 760,000 distinct CDR3 sequences, about a third seen once. Sequencing used PBMCs. All receptors derive from a human donor in good health (CMV status not recorded). Some clones in this sample may be carry-over from other donors' samples. CDR3s include the opening cysteine and the closing phenylalanine or tryptophan. The order of the fields is clone size, J gene, D gene, V gene, CDR3 DNA, CDR3 protein. A D gene is named only where the DNA matches it firmly. Size values are once, few and many counts, or a class for expanded clones, and some rows have none.

few TRBJ1-2 . TRBV29-1 TGCAGCGTTGGGGCCTTAGGGAAAAAAGACTCTGGCTACACCTTC CSVGALGKKDSGYTF
few TRBJ2-1 . TRBV20-1 TGCAGTGCTAGAGATCCTACTAGCTTGCAGTTCTTC CSARDPTSLQFF
few TRBJ2-7 . TRBV10-3 TGTGCCATCAGTGATTCGGGGTTTGGGGACGGGCAGTACTTC CAISDSGFGDGQYF
few TRBJ2-1 . TRBV28 TGTGCCAGCAGTTTACTAGGGGGGCAGAGCGAGGGGTACAATGAGCAGTTCTTC CASSLLGGQSEGYNEQFF
. TRBJ1-5 . TRBV5-4 TGTGCCAGCAGCTTGGTTTGGGGTTTCGGCAATCAGCCCCAGCATTTT CASSLVWGFGNQPQHF
. TRBJ2-5 . TRBV28 TGTGCCAGCAGTGAGGGGATGCGGGTTGATGAGACCCAGTACTTC CASSEGMRVDETQYF
few TRBJ2-5 TRBD1 TRBV7-9 TGTGCCAGCAAGGACAGGCAAGAGACCCAGTACTTC CASKDRQETQYF
. TRBJ2-7 . TRBV7-2 TGTGCCAGCAGCCCTAGAGGAACCCAAAGTGGGTATCACTACGAGCAGTACTTC CASSPRGTQSGYHYEQYF
few TRBJ1-5 . TRBV28 TGTGCCAGTCGGTATAGCAATCAGCCCCAGCATTTT CASRYSNQPQHF
many TRBJ1-1 TRBD1 TRBV7-2 TGTGCCAGCAGCTACAGGGGAACTGAAGCTTTCTTT CASSYRGTEAFF
many TRBJ1-2 . TRBV7-8 TGTGCCAGCAGCCGGTCCCGGCATGATGGCTACACCTTC CASSRSRHDGYTF
. TRBJ2-7 . TRBV7-9 TGTGCCAGCAGCTTTCCCGGACAGGGAGGGGTGGACGAGCAGTACTTC CASSFPGQGGVDEQYF
. TRBJ2-3 TRBD2 TRBV7-7 TGTGCTAGCAGTCCCCTAGCGGGAGGGTACACAGATACGCAGTATTTT CASSPLAGGYTDTQYF
. TRBJ2-1 TRBD2 TRBV10-3 TGTGCCATCAGTACACTAGCGGGAAGCTACAATGAGCAGTTCTTC CAISTLAGSYNEQFF
few TRBJ1-2 TRBD1 TRBV19 TGTGCCAGTAGTCCAAAAGGACAGGGGGCGAGAGGCTACACCTTC CASSPKGQGARGYTF
few TRBJ2-7 . TRBV3-1 TGTGCCAGCACCCAAGGGGGAGGCACCTACGAGCAGTACTTC CASTQGGGTYEQYF
. TRBJ1-4 . TRBV10-3 TGTGCCATCAGTGAGTCCCGATTAACGGAAAAACTGTTTTTT CAISESRLTEKLFF
. TRBJ1-3 TRBD1 TRBV7-2 TGTGCCAGCAGCTCTAGACAGGGGACCTTCTCTGGAAACACCATATATTTT CASSSRQGTFSGNTIYF
. TRBJ1-1 . TRBV28 TGTGCCAGCAGTTTGACCCCCACGAAGGACTCCGGGGGGTGGGACACTGAAGCTTTCTTT CASSLTPTKDSGGWDTEAFF
. TRBJ1-2 TRBD1 TRBV12-3/TRBV12-4 TGTGCCAGCAGCCTCTCCGGGACAGGAGATACTGATGGCTACACCTTC CASSLSGTGDTDGYTF
few TRBJ1-1 . TRBV7-2 TGTGCCAGCAGCTCCCGCGGCTGGACTGAAGCTTTCTTT CASSSRGWTEAFF
. TRBJ2-1 TRBD2 TRBV7-3 TGTGCCAGCAGCCGAGCGGGAGGGCAGCTATACAATGAGCAGTTCTTC CASSRAGGQLYNEQFF
few TRBJ1-2 . TRBV6-6 TGTGCCAGCAGTTACTCGGGGTGGGACTATGGCTACACCTTC CASSYSGWDYGYTF
once TRBJ2-4 . TRBV3-1 TGTGCCAGCAGCCCCTCCCCCGGGAACATTCAGTACTTC CASSPSPGNIQYF
. TRBJ2-1 TRBD1 TRBV6-2/TRBV6-3 TGTTCCAGCAGATCGACAGGGAGTCTTTCCAATGATCAGTTCTTC CSSRSTGSLSNDQFF
. TRBJ1-2 . TRBV7-9 TGTGCCAGCAGCTTAGCACCCTCGGGCAGGGATTATGGCTACACCTTC CASSLAPSGRDYGYTF
. TRBJ1-5 . TRBV19 TGTGCCAGTAGAGAGGCGGACCGTAGCAATCAGCCCCAGCATTTT CASREADRSNQPQHF
. TRBJ2-7 . TRBV19 TGTGCCAGTAGTATTGGCTACGAGCAGTACTTC CASSIGYEQYF
. TRBJ1-4 . TRBV28 TGTGCCAGCAGTTCAGCCGACCTGCGGGCTAATGACAAACTGTTTTTT CASSSADLRANDKLFF
many TRBJ2-7 . TRBV28 TGTGCCAGCAGTTTAGGGCAGCCCTACGAGCAGTACTTC CASSLGQPYEQYF
. TRBJ1-1 . TRBV6-6 TGTGCCAGCAGTTACTCTGGCATTATGAACACTGAAGCTTTCTTT CASSYSGIMNTEAFF
many TRBJ2-7 TRBD1 TRBV12-3/TRBV12-4 TGTGCCAGCAGTTTCGGACAGGGCCACGAGCAGTACTTC CASSFGQGHEQYF
. TRBJ2-7 . TRBV20-1 TGCAGTGCTAGCGGGGCCTCCTACGAGCAGTACTTC CSASGASYEQYF
many TRBJ2-7 . TRBV7-9 TGTGCCAGCAGCCCGCGGGGAAGTATCTCCTACGAGCAGTACTTC CASSPRGSISYEQYF
many TRBJ2-5 . TRBV5-4 TGTGCCAGCAGCACCTTAGGTGGGACTCAACAAGAGACCCAGTACTTC CASSTLGGTQQETQYF
many TRBJ1-5 TRBD1 TRBV7-8 TGTGCCAGCAGCCTAAACAGGGGGTTGAGCAATCAGCCCCAGCATTTT CASSLNRGLSNQPQHF
. TRBJ2-4 TRBD2 TRBV28 TGTGCCAGCAGTTATTTAGTTCGGGGGGTAAGGGTAGCCAAAAACATTCAGTACTTC CASSYLVRGVRVAKNIQYF
. TRBJ1-2 . TRBV19 TGTGCCAGTAGCCCCGAGTATGGCTACACCTTC CASSPEYGYTF
few TRBJ1-5 TRBD1 TRBV6-2/TRBV6-3 TGTGCCAGCAGTAAAAAACCGGGACAGGGGAGACAGCCCCAGCATTTT CASSKKPGQGRQPQHF
. TRBJ1-4 . TRBV6-1 TGTGCCAGCAGTACAGCCGGGGCGGATGAAAAACTGTTTTTT CASSTAGADEKLFF
. TRBJ2-1 TRBD1 TRBV20-1 TGCAGTGCAGGGACAGGCCTTTACAATGAGCAGTTCTTC CSAGTGLYNEQFF
. TRBJ2-7 . TRBV4-1 TGCGCCAGCAGCCAAGAGGGCAGGGGGGCCTACGAGCAGTACTTC CASSQEGRGAYEQYF
. TRBJ2-1 TRBD1 TRBV11-3 TGTGCCAGCAGCTTAGGCGGGGACAGGAGCTCCTACAATGAGCAGTTCTTC CASSLGGDRSSYNEQFF
. TRBJ2-7 TRBD2 TRBV11-2 TGTGCCAGCAGCTTAATTTCCGGGACTAGCGGGAAGGAGCAGTACTTC CASSLISGTSGKEQYF
. TRBJ1-1 . TRBV5-1 TGCGCCAGCAGCTTGGCAACAGCGGAAAGGAACACTGAAGCTTTCTTT CASSLATAERNTEAFF
. TRBJ1-1 TRBD1 TRBV19 TGTGCCTCTAGTGGGGCAGGGGGCGCTCGGACTGAAGCTTTCTTT CASSGAGGARTEAFF